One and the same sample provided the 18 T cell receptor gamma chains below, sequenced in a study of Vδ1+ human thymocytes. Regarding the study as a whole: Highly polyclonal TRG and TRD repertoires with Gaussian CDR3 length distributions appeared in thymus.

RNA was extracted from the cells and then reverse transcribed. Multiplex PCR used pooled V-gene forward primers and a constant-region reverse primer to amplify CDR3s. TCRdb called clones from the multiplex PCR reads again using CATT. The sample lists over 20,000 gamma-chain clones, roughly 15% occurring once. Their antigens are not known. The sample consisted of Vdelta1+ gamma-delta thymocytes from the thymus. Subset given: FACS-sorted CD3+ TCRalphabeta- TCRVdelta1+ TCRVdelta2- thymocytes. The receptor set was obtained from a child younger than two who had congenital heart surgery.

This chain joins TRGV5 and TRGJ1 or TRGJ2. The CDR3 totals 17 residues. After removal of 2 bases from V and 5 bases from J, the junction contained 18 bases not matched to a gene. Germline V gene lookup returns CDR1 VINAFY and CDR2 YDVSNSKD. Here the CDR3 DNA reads TGTGCCACCTGGGACACGACTAATCGCACCGGGAATTATAAGAAACTCTTT. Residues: CATWDTTNRTGNYKKLF.

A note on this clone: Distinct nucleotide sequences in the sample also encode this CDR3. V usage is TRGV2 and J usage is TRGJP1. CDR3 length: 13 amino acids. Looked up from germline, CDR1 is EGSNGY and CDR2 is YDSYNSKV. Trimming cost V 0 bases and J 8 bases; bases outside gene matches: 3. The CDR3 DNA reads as TGTGCCACCTGGGACGGGCGCGGTTGGTTCAAGATATTT. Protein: CATWDGRGWFKIF.

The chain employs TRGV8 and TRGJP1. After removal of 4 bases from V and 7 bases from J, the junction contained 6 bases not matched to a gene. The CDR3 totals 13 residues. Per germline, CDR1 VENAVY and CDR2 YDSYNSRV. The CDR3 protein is CATWDHLGWFKIF. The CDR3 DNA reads TGTGCCACCTGGGACCACCTTGGTTGGTTCAAGATATTT.

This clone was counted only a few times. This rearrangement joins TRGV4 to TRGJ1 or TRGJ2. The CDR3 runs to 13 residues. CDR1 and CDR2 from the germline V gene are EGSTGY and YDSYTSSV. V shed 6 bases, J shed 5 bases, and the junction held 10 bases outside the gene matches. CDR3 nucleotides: TGTGCCACCTGGAATTGGAAAGATTATAAGAAACTCTTT. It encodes CATWNWKDYKKLF.

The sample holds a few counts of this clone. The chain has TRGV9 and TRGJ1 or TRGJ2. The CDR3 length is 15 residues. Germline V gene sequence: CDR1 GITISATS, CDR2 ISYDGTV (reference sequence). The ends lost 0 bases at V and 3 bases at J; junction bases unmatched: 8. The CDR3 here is CALWEVKFLYYKKLF. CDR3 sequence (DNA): TGTGCCTTGTGGGAGGTGAAGTTCCTTTATTATAAGAAACTCTTT.

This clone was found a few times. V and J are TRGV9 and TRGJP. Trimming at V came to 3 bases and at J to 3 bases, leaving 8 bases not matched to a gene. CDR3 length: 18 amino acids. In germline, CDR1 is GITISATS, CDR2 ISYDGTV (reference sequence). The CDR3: CALWESTPQELGKKIKVF. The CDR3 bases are TGTGCCTTGTGGGAGTCCACCCCGCAAGAGTTGGGCAAAAAAATCAAGGTATTT.

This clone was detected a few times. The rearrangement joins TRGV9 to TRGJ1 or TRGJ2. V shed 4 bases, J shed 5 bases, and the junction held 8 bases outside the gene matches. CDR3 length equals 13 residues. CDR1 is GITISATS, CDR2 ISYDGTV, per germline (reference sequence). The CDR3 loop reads CALWDPTNYKKLF. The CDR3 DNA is TGTGCCTTGTGGGACCCAACAAATTATAAGAAACTCTTT.

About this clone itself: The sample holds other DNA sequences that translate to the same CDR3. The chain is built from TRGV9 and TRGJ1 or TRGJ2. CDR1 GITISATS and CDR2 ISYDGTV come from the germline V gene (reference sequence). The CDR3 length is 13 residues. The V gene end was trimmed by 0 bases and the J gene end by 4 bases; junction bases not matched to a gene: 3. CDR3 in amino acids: CALWEVLYYKKLF. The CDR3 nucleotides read TGTGCCTTGTGGGAGGTGCTCTATTATAAGAAACTCTTT.

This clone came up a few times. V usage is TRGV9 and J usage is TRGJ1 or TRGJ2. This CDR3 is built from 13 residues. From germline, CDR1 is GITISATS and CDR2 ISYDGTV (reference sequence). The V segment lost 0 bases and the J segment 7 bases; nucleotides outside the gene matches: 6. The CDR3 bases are TGTGCCTTGTGGGAGGTGCCCTGGTATAAGAAACTCTTT. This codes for CALWEVPWYKKLF.

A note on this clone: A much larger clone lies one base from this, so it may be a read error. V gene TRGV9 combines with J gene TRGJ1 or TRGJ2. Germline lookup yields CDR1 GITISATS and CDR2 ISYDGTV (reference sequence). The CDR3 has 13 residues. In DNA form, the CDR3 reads TGTGCCTCGTGGGAGGTGCAGGGTTATAAGAAACTCTTT. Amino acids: CASWEVQGYKKLF.

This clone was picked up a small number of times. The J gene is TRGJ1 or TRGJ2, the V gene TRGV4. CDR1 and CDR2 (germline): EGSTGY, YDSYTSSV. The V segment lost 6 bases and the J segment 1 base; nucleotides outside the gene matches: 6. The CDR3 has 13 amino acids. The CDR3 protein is CATWTINYYKKLF. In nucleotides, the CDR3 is TGTGCCACCTGGACGATAAATTATTATAAGAAACTCTTT.

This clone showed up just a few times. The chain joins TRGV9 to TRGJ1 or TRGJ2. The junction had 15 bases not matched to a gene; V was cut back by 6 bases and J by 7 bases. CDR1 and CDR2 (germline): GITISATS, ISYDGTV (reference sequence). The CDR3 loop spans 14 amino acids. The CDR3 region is CALWSRGIGYKKLF. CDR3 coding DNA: TGTGCCTTGTGGTCAAGGGGTATTGGATATAAGAAACTCTTT.

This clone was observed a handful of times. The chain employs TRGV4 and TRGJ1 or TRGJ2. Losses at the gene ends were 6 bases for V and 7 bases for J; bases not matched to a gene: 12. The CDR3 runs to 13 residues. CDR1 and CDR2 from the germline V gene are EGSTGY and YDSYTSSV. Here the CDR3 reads CATWNPAGYKKLF. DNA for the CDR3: TGTGCCACCTGGAATCCCGCGGGGTATAAGAAACTCTTT.

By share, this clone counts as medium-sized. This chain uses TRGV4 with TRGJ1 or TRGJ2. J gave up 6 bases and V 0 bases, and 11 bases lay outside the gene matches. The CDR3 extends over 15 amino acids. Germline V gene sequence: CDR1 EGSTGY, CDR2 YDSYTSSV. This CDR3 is CATWDGPSPFYKKLF. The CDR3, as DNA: TGTGCCACCTGGGATGGGCCGTCCCCCTTTTATAAGAAACTCTTT.

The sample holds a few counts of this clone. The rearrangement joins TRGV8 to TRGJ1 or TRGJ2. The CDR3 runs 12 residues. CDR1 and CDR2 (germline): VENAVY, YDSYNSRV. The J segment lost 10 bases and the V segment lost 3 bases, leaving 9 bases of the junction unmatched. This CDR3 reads CATWDSFGKKLF. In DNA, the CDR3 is TGTGCCACCTGGGATTCATTCGGCAAGAAACTCTTT.

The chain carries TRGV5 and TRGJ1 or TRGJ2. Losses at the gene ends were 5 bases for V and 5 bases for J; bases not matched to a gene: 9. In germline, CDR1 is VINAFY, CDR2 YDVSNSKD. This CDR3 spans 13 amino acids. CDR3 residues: CATWGRIDYKKLF. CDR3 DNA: TGTGCCACCTGGGGACGGATTGATTATAAGAAACTCTTT.

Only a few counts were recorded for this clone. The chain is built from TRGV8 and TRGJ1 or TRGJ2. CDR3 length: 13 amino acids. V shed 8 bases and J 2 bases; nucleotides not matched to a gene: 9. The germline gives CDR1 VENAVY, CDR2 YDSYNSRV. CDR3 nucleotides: TGTGCCACCTACCACGAAGATTATTATAAGAAACTCTTT. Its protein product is CATYHEDYYKKLF.

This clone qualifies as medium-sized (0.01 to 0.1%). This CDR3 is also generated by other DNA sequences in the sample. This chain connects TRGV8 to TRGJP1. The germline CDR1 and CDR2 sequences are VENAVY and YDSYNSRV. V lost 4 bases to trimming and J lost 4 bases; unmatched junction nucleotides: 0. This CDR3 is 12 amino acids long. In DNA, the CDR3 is TGTGCCACCTGGGACACTGGTTGGTTCAAGATATTT. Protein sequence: CATWDTGWFKIF.